This T cell receptor beta chain comes out of a study of cytomegalovirus exposure and HLA in healthy donors. Broader study findings: Analyzed later, most CMV-associated TCR beta chains appeared HLA-restricted.

On this clone: Its antigen is as yet unknown.

Donors counted as nominally healthy when sampled, yet unrecorded immune exposures were likely. Germline CDR1 and CDR2: LNHDA and SQIVND (reference sequence). Trimming removed 3 bases at V and 11 bases at J, with 14 bases between. CDR3 length: 13 amino acids. 60 Vbeta and 13 Jbeta primers were used in PCR. Some clones are missing from TCRdb's copy, which holds only in-frame ones; the method was immunoSEQ multiplex PCR. This sample yields under 200,000 clones, of which about 84% are seen a single time; approximately 1.2% belongs to the top ten. The chain uses TRBV19 and TRBJ1-5, with D uncertain. The source of this sequence is a man aged 50 to 60 in good health and CMV-seropositive. Material for sequencing was PBMCs. The chain's CDR3 is CASSIGSSPSQHF. DNA of the CDR3: TGTGCCAGTAGTATTGGCAGTTCCCCATCCCAGCATTTT. The full variable domain, with the rest looked up from reference TRBV19 and TRBJ1-5, is DGGITQSPKYLFRKEGQNVTLSCEQNLNHDAMYWYRQDPGQGLRLIYYSQIVNDFQKGDIAEGYSVSREKKESFPLTVTSAQKNPTAFYLCASSIGSSPSQHFGDGTRLSIL.